This passage covers 22 T cell receptor beta chains from one sample sequenced in a study of T cell responses to AZD1222 COVID-19 vaccine. Method: immunoSEQ multiplex PCR; TCRdb's copy keeps in-frame clones and lacks some. The data contain about 160,000 clones, around 92% of them seen just once; the ten biggest clones take up 4% to 5.5%. The sample was peripheral blood, taken on day 0 of MenACWY control vaccination. The source of these receptors is an adult in good health.

This chain uses TRBV12-3 or TRBV12-4 with TRBJ1-3; D remains unclear. CDR3 length equals 13 residues. With 10 bases removed from V and 0 bases from J, the gap between germline ends came to 10 bases. The CDR3 DNA sequence: TGTGCCACCACCGTGGACTCTGGAAACACCATATATTTT. It yields the protein CATTVDSGNTIYF.

The genes are TRBV6-5 and TRBJ1-3; D unresolved. Germline CDR1 is MNHEY and CDR2 is SVGAGI. The V gene lost 6 bases and the J gene lost 9 bases, with 15 bases spanning the gap. CDR3 length: 13 amino acids. The CDR3 nucleotides are TGTGCCAGCAGCCCCTCCGGAGACGGCACCATATATTTT. Translated: CASSPSGDGTIYF.

This clone came up once. The rearrangement uses TRBV5-1 and TRBJ1-1; D perhaps matches TRBD1 (5 bases). The V end was cut by 4 bases, the J end by 0 bases, with 19 bases between. This CDR3 has 17 residues. The germline CDR1 and CDR2 sequences are SGHRS and YFSETQ. CDR3 amino acids: CASSRAGQSNMNTEAFF. CDR3 nucleotide sequence: TGCGCCAGCAGCCGCGCGGGGCAGAGTAACATGAACACTGAAGCTTTCTTT. The full variable domain, in which reference TRBV5-1 and TRBJ1-1 provide the parts outside the CDR3, is KAGVTQTPRYLIKTRGQQVTLSCSPISGHRSVSWYQQTPGQGLQFLFEYFSETQRNKGNFPGRFSGRQFSNSRSEMNVSTLELGDSALYLCASSRAGQSNMNTEAFFGQGTRLTVV.

The chain couples TRBV27 to TRBJ2-3; 8 bases fit TRBD2. The CDR3 has 13 amino acids. J lost 3 bases, V lost 6 bases, and 2 bases had no gene match. Per the germline V gene, CDR1 is MNHEY and CDR2 is SMNVEV (reference sequence). In nucleotides, the CDR3 is TGTGCCAGCAGAATAGCGGGGACAGATACGCAGTATTTT. This codes for CASRIAGTDTQYF.

This clone has more than one count but fewer than ten. The chain carries TRBV7-9 and TRBJ1-3, with a possible D match to TRBD1 (5 bases). Germline CDR1 reads SEHNR; CDR2 reads FQNEAQ (reference sequence). This CDR3 spans 14 amino acids. V lost 6 bases, J lost 0 bases, and 9 bases lay in between. The CDR3 region is CASRGPYSGNTIYF. In nucleotides, the CDR3 is TGTGCCAGCAGGGGGCCGTACTCTGGAAACACCATATATTTT. Using reference TRBV7-9 and TRBJ1-3 for the parts outside the CDR3, the full variable domain is DTGVSQNPRHKITKRGQNVTFRCDPISEHNRLYWYRQTLGQGPEFLTYFQNEAQLEKSRLLSDRFSAERPKGSFSTLEIQRTEQGDSAMYLCASRGPYSGNTIYFGEGSWLTVV.

V usage is TRBV9 and J usage is TRBJ1-1; D not certain. The germline V and J ends were trimmed by 4 bases and 4 bases, with 8 bases remaining between them. Germline V gene lookup returns CDR1 SGDLS and CDR2 YYNGEE. The CDR3 is made up of 12 amino acids. The CDR3 region is CASSRGSTEAFF. The CDR3 region has the DNA TGTGCCAGCAGCAGAGGAAGCACTGAAGCTTTCTTT.

The genes are TRBV5-1 and TRBJ2-5; a possible D gene is TRBD2 (6 bases). The V gene lost 6 bases and the J gene lost 9 bases, with 18 bases spanning the gap. Germline-derived CDR1 and CDR2 are SGHRS and YFSETQ. This CDR3 spans 13 amino acids. CDR3 sequence: CASNSGGTGSQYF. In nucleotides, the CDR3 is TGCGCCAGCAACTCTGGCGGGACCGGGTCCCAGTACTTC.

The V and J genes are TRBV7-2 and TRBJ1-5; no firm D call. V was shortened by 3 bases and J by 0 bases, with 9 bases between the two germline ends. This CDR3 spans 15 amino acids. Per germline, CDR1 SGHTA and CDR2 FQGNSA. CDR3 sequence reads: CASSFPGLSNQPQHF. The CDR3 DNA sequence: TGTGCCAGCAGCTTTCCAGGTCTTAGCAATCAGCCCCAGCATTTT.

In its sample, this clone ranks as medium-sized. The sample holds other DNA sequences that translate to the same CDR3. This chain connects TRBV27 to TRBJ1-6; TRBD1 agrees at 9 bases. The CDR3 has 13 residues. V lost 6 bases and J lost 9; bases outside the gene matches: 3. Looked up from germline, CDR1 is MNHEY and CDR2 is SMNVEV (reference sequence). CDR3 DNA: TGTGCCAGCAGGGAGACAGGGGGTTCACCCCTCCACTTT. It codes for CASRETGGSPLHF.

The chain carries TRBV19 and TRBJ1-2, with a tentative D call TRBD1 (5 bases). The CDR3 extends over 14 amino acids. Germline CDR1 and CDR2: LNHDA and SQIVND (reference sequence). The V gene lost 5 bases and the J gene lost 0 bases, with 10 bases spanning the gap. DNA for the CDR3: TGTGCCAGTAGTGACAGATCCACTAACTATGGCTACACCTTC. Translation gives CASSDRSTNYGYTF. The variable domain in full, completed from reference TRBV19 and TRBJ1-2, reads DGGITQSPKYLFRKEGQNVTLSCEQNLNHDAMYWYRQDPGQGLRLIYYSQIVNDFQKGDIAEGYSVSREKKESFPLTVTSAQKNPTAFYLCASSDRSTNYGYTFGSGTRLTVV.

The rearrangement links TRBV28 to TRBJ1-2, with 8 positions matching TRBD1. CDR3 size: 13 residues. Trimming removed 5 bases from V and 4 bases from J; junction bases left unmatched: 3. Germline loops: CDR1 MDHEN, CDR2 SYDVKM. The CDR3 nucleotides are TGTGCCAGCAGTCAGGACAGGGTCTATGGCTACACCTTC. Protein sequence: CASSQDRVYGYTF.

This clone was detected only once. V and J are TRBV5-4 and TRBJ2-7, with TRBD1 matching over 7 bases. The CDR3 totals 15 residues. Germline lookup yields CDR1 SGHNT and CDR2 YYREEE (reference sequence). Trimming removed 4 bases from V and 0 bases from J; junction bases left unmatched: 7. CDR3 sequence (DNA): TGTGCCAGCAGCCTTGGGACAGCGAGCTCCTACGAGCAGTACTTC. This translates into CASSLGTASSYEQYF. Full variable domain (rest looked up from reference TRBV5-4 and TRBJ2-7): ETGVTQSPTHLIKTRGQQVTLRCSSQSGHNTVSWYQQALGQGPQFIFQYYREEENGRGNFPPRFSGLQFPNYSSELNVNALELDDSALYLCASSLGTASSYEQYFGPGTRLTVT.

The genes are TRBV6-2 or TRBV6-3 and TRBJ1-2; D uncertain. In germline, CDR1 is MNHEY, CDR2 SVGEGT. With 1 base removed from V and 6 bases from J, the gap between germline ends came to 15 bases. The CDR3 covers 15 residues. CDR3 residues: CASSYLGWRDDGYTF. As DNA, the CDR3 is TGTGCCAGCAGTTACTTAGGCTGGCGAGACGATGGCTACACCTTC.

J is TRBJ1-6 and V is TRBV11-2; no firm D call. V lost 2 bases and J 11 bases, leaving 7 bases between the germline ends. CDR1 and CDR2 from the germline V gene are SGHAT and FQNNGV. The CDR3 extends over 12 amino acids. In nucleotides, the CDR3 is TGTGCCAGCAGCTTAAATAGTCCACCCCTCCACTTT. Encoded protein: CASSLNSPPLHF. Using reference TRBV11-2 and TRBJ1-6 for the parts outside the CDR3, the full variable domain is EAGVAQSPRYKIIEKRQSVAFWCNPISGHATLYWYQQILGQGPKLLIQFQNNGVVDDSQLPKDRFSAERLKGVDSTLKIQPAKLEDSAVYLCASSLNSPPLHFGNGTRLTVT.

CDR3 residues: CASSVREVGSPLHF. CDR3 nucleotide sequence: TGTGCCAGCAGCGTACGAGAAGTTGGTTCACCCCTCCACTTT. The chain uses TRBV9 and TRBJ1-6; D is undetermined. Between the trimmed V and J ends, which lost 1 base and 9 bases, there was a span of 11 bases. The CDR3 contains 14 residues. Germline CDR1 is SGDLS and CDR2 is YYNGEE.

The chain joins TRBV18 to TRBJ2-3; D is unclear. Trimming cost V 2 bases and J 5 bases, with 11 bases left between them. Germline V CDR1 and CDR2: KGHSH, LQKENI. The length of the CDR3 is 14 residues. CDR3 sequence: CASSPGLDRDTQYF. CDR3 nucleotides: TGTGCCAGCTCACCAGGTCTTGATCGAGATACGCAGTATTTT.

V is TRBV12-5 and J is TRBJ1-3; no firm D call. The CDR3 totals 14 residues. Germline lookup yields CDR1 LGHNT and CDR2 FRNRAP. V lost 1 base to trimming and J lost 1 base, with 5 bases between them. The CDR3 sequence is CASGLGVSGNTIYF. The CDR3 bases are TGTGCTAGTGGTTTGGGGGTATCTGGAAACACCATATATTTT.

The genes are TRBV6-5 and TRBJ1-1, with D perhaps matching TRBD1 (5 bases). V was cut by 7 bases and J by 2 bases, with 11 bases left in between. The CDR3 is 13 residues long. CDR1 is MNHEY, CDR2 SVGAGI, per germline. The CDR3 DNA reads TGTGCCAGCAAAGGACACCGAAACACTGAAGCTTTCTTT. Protein: CASKGHRNTEAFF.

This clone was seen a single time. The gene calls are TRBV9 and TRBJ1-5; no firm D call. This CDR3 comprises 13 residues. Trimming took 0 bases from V and 5 from J, leaving 6 bases between them. Germline values: CDR1 SGDLS, CDR2 YYNGEE. The CDR3 sequence: CASSVDSHQPQHF. In DNA form, the CDR3 reads TGTGCCAGCAGCGTAGACTCCCATCAGCCCCAGCATTTT.

This clone was recorded only once. The CDR3 sequence is CASTGGGSPISYEQYF. The CDR3 region has the DNA TGTGCCAGCACAGGAGGGGGGAGTCCGATCTCCTACGAGCAGTACTTC. The rearrangement joins TRBV28 to TRBJ2-7; TRBD1 or TRBD2 may be the D gene (6 bases each). The V gene's germline CDR1 is MDHEN and CDR2 SYDVKM. V was clipped by 7 bases and J by 0 bases, with 19 bases between them. This CDR3 contains 16 residues.

The chain couples TRBV6-5 to TRBJ2-5; 7 bases map to TRBD1. Trimming removed 2 bases from V and 2 bases from J; junction bases left unmatched: 2. The germline CDR1 and CDR2 sequences are MNHEY and SVGAGI. The CDR3 is made up of 14 amino acids. CDR3 DNA sequence: TGTGCCAGCAGTTACCGGGACAGACAAGAGACCCAGTACTTC. Protein product: CASSYRDRQETQYF.

The rearrangement links TRBV5-1 to TRBJ1-1, with D possibly matching TRBD1 (6 bases). The CDR3 totals 14 residues. Trimming cost V 4 bases and J 6 bases, with 16 bases left between them. Germline CDR1 and CDR2: SGHRS and YFSETQ. For the CDR3, the DNA is TGCGCCAGCAGCCCCCGGGAGGGGGGCTCTGAAGCTTTCTTT. Amino acid sequence: CASSPREGGSEAFF.